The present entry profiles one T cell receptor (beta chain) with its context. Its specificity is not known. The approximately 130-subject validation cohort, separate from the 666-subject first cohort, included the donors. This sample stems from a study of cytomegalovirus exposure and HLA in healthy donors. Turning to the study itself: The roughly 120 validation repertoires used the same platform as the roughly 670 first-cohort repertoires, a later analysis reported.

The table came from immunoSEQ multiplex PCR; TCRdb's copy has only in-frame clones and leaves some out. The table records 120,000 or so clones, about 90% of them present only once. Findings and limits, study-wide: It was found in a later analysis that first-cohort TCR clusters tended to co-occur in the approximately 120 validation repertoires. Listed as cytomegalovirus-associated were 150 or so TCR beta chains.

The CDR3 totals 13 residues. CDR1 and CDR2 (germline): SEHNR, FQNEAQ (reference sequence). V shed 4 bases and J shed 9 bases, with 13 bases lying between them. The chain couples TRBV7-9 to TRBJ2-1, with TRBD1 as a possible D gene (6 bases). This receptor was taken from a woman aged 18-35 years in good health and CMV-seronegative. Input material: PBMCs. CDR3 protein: CASSYPGAPEQFF. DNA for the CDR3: TGTGCCAGCAGCTACCCAGGGGCACCTGAGCAGTTCTTC.